The rows below give T cell receptor beta chains drawn from one sample of a study of beta chain features in type 1 diabetes. Clones were sequenced by immunoSEQ multiplex PCR, and TCRdb holds only the in-frame ones, with some missing. The sample includes some 400,000 clones, about 16% of them seen just once. Sequencing was performed on naive CD4+ T cells from blood. These receptors came from a woman under 30 in good health. The CDR3 runs from the conserved cysteine through the conserved F or W. D genes are given only for firm matches. Clone size, where shown, is once, few, many, or a class for clones that have expanded.

few,NA,TRBJ2-1,TRBV10-2,TGCGCCAGCAGTGAGTCCCAGGGGAAGCAGTTCTTC,CASSESQGKQFF
NA,NA,TRBJ1-5,TRBV30,TGTGCCTGGAGTGGACAAAATCAGCCCCAGCATTTT,CAWSGQNQPQHF
few,NA,TRBJ1-3,TRBV7-2,TGTGCCAGCAGCTTAGTGGGGGGAACTACTGGAAACACCATATATTTT,CASSLVGGTTGNTIYF
NA,TRBD2,TRBJ2-7,TRBV10-3,TGTGCCACCGGACTAGCGGGAGGGTACTACGAGCAGTACTTC,CATGLAGGYYEQYF
NA,TRBD1,TRBJ1-4,TRBV30,TGTGCCTGGAGTGTAATCCGGGACAGGGGAGGCGAAAAACTGTTTTTT,CAWSVIRDRGGEKLFF
few,NA,TRBJ2-3,TRBV13,TGTGCCAGCAGCTTTCTCCTTGGCAGGGTGGGAGATACGCAGTATTTT,CASSFLLGRVGDTQYF
NA,NA,TRBJ2-6,TRBV9,TGTGCCAGCAGCGTTAGGACAGTCATAAGCTCTGGGGCCAACGTCCTGACTTTC,CASSVRTVISSGANVLTF
NA,NA,TRBJ2-7,TRBV5-1,TGCGCCAGCAAGATTCCGGGATTCCTCGGGGAGCAGTACTTC,CASKIPGFLGEQYF
few,NA,TRBJ2-1,TRBV28,TGTGCCAGCAGTTTATACAGCTACAATGAGCAGTTCTTC,CASSLYSYNEQFF
NA,NA,TRBJ2-7,TRBV30,TGTGCCTGGGACAGCGATTTAGGGCAGTACTTC,CAWDSDLGQYF
few,NA,TRBJ2-1,TRBV18,TGTGCCAGCTCTCTTGACAGGACATACAATGAGCAGTTCTTC,CASSLDRTYNEQFF
NA,NA,TRBJ2-1,TRBV7-2,TGTGCCAGCACCAGGAATTACAATGAGCAGTTCTTC,CASTRNYNEQFF
NA,NA,TRBJ2-7,TRBV6-5,TGTGCCAGCAGACGCCGACAGTACTACGAGCAGTACTTC,CASRRRQYYEQYF
few,TRBD2,TRBJ2-3,TRBV7-2,TGTGCCAGCAGCCCACAGACTAGCCGCACAGATACGCAGTATTTT,CASSPQTSRTDTQYF
NA,NA,TRBJ2-7,TRBV29-1,TGCAGCGTTGAACCAGGGAGCAGGGGAGTTGGCCACGAGCAGTACTTC,CSVEPGSRGVGHEQYF
few,NA,TRBJ2-2,TRBV5-1,TGCGCCAGCAGCTCAAGGGGGTACGCCGGGGAGCTGTTTTTT,CASSSRGYAGELFF
NA,NA,TRBJ2-5,TRBV7-9,TGTGCCAGCAGCTTAGGTCTAGAGACCCAGTACTTC,CASSLGLETQYF
few,NA,TRBJ2-3,TRBV11-2,TGTGCCAGCAGCTTAATCGTGGGGGCCCAAGATACGCAGTATTTT,CASSLIVGAQDTQYF
NA,TRBD1,TRBJ1-2,TRBV5-4,TGTGCCAGCAGCTTGAGCAGGGGGCCGAGCTATGGCTACACCTTC,CASSLSRGPSYGYTF
few,TRBD2,TRBJ2-1,TRBV18,TGTGCCAGCTCATCTACCGGGACTAGCAACCATGAGCAGTTCTTC,CASSSTGTSNHEQFF
NA,TRBD2,TRBJ2-3,TRBV9,TGTGCCAGCAGCGTAGGCATAGCGGGAGGAGACACAGATACGCAGTATTTT,CASSVGIAGGDTDTQYF
few,NA,TRBJ2-7,TRBV29-1,TGCAGCGTTCAACAGGGTTTCGAGCAGTACTTC,CSVQQGFEQYF
NA,NA,TRBJ1-5,TRBV9,TGTGCCAGCAGCGTAGGAGGGGCGGAGGGGCAGCCCCAGCATTTT,CASSVGGAEGQPQHF
few,TRBD1,TRBJ2-2,TRBV28,TGTGCCAGCATAACAGGGGGGAACACCGGGGAGCTGTTTTTT,CASITGGNTGELFF
NA,TRBD1,TRBJ2-3,TRBV28,TGTGCCAGCAGTTTATCAGGGGGACGGACCTCAGATACGCAGTATTTT,CASSLSGGRTSDTQYF
NA,TRBD1,TRBJ2-7,TRBV18,TGTGCCAGCTCACCACAATTGGGACAGGGGGCCTACGAGCAGTACTTC,CASSPQLGQGAYEQYF
NA,TRBD1,TRBJ2-1,TRBV4-2,TGTGCCAGCAGCCAAGAAGGGGGGACAGGCTCCTACAATGAGCAGTTCTTC,CASSQEGGTGSYNEQFF
NA,TRBD2,TRBJ2-3,TRBV30,TGTGCCTGGAGTCCGCCGGAGCGGGAGGGTGCAGATACGCAGTATTTT,CAWSPPEREGADTQYF
few,NA,TRBJ2-1,TRBV29-1,TGCAGCGTTGATTTCCCCGACAGCGGGTTCCACAATGAGCAGTTCTTC,CSVDFPDSGFHNEQFF
few,TRBD2,TRBJ2-7,TRBV11-2,TGTGCCAGCAGCTTAGAAGGACTAGCAGTTTACGAGCAGTACTTC,CASSLEGLAVYEQYF
NA,TRBD2,TRBJ2-5,TRBV27,TGTGCCAGTTATAGCGGGATACGCCAAGAGACCCAGTACTTC,CASYSGIRQETQYF
few,NA,TRBJ2-7,TRBV5-4,TGTGCCAGCAGCTCGACAGGTGTTCTCTCCTACGAGCAGTACTTC,CASSSTGVLSYEQYF
NA,NA,TRBJ1-5,TRBV30,TGTGCCTGGGACGGGGGGGGCAATCAGCCCCAGCATTTT,CAWDGGGNQPQHF
NA,NA,TRBJ2-5,TRBV7-2,TGTGCCAGCAGCCCCTACAGGGGAGGCGGGGAGACCCAGTACTTC,CASSPYRGGGETQYF
NA,NA,TRBJ2-1,TRBV9,TGTGCCAGCAGCGTAGTGTCTTCCTCCTACAATGAGCAGTTCTTC,CASSVVSSSYNEQFF
few,TRBD1,TRBJ1-5,TRBV18,TGTGCCAGCTCACCATCGACAGGGAATAGCAATCAGCCCCAGCATTTT,CASSPSTGNSNQPQHF
few,NA,TRBJ1-2,TRBV6-5,TGTGCCATCTTCGCGCCGGTTTATGGCTACACCTTC,CAIFAPVYGYTF
NA,NA,TRBJ2-6,TRBV27,TGTGCCAGCAGTTTACAGGGTTTTGGGGCCAACGTCCTGACTTTC,CASSLQGFGANVLTF
NA,NA,TRBJ2-7,TRBV6-5,TGTGCCAGCAGTTACGGGTCGAAGAGGGAATACGAGCAGTACTTC,CASSYGSKREYEQYF
few,TRBD2,TRBJ2-1,TRBV9,TGTGCCAGCAGCCCAGGGACTAGCGGTTACAATGAGCAGTTCTTC,CASSPGTSGYNEQFF
NA,TRBD1,TRBJ1-1,TRBV18,TGTGCCAGCTCTCCCCTCCGACAGGGGAAAAACACTGAAGCTTTCTTT,CASSPLRQGKNTEAFF
few,TRBD2,TRBJ2-1,TRBV7-3,TGTGCCAGCAGCTCGACTAGCGGGGATTACAATGAGCAGTTCTTC,CASSSTSGDYNEQFF
NA,TRBD1,TRBJ1-4,TRBV5-4,TGTGCCAGCGGGACAGGGACGGGGGAAAAACTGTTTTTT,CASGTGTGEKLFF
few,TRBD2,TRBJ2-7,TRBV7-2,TGTGCCAGCAGCTCTACACAACTAGCGGGAGTGGGGGAGCAGTACTTC,CASSSTQLAGVGEQYF
NA,NA,TRBJ2-1,TRBV6-5,TGTGCCAGCAGTTACCGAGTCTCCTACAATGAGCAGTTCTTC,CASSYRVSYNEQFF
few,NA,TRBJ2-3,TRBV29-1,TGCAGCGTTGAGGCAGATGTCCATACGCAGTATTTT,CSVEADVHTQYF
NA,NA,TRBJ2-1,TRBV6-6,TGTGCCAGCAGTTACGTACAGGGCGATCTGCAGTTCTTC,CASSYVQGDLQFF
NA,NA,TRBJ1-1,TRBV28,TGTGCCAGCAGTTTGGGGGGGGACGGCATGAACACTGAAGCTTTCTTT,CASSLGGDGMNTEAFF
NA,NA,TRBJ2-5,TRBV29-1,TGCAGCCCGTTGGCTTCCCAAGAGACCCAGTACTTC,CSPLASQETQYF
NA,TRBD2,TRBJ2-7,TRBV4-2,TGTGCCAGCAGCCAGAGGACTAGCGGGCTCCCGGAGCAGTACTTC,CASSQRTSGLPEQYF
NA,TRBD1,TRBJ2-7,TRBV7-9,TGTGCCAGCAGCTTAGCGGCAGGGGGCCCCTACGAGCAGTACTTC,CASSLAAGGPYEQYF
NA,NA,TRBJ2-3,TRBV29-1,TGCAGCGTTAGTTTCGGGAGTCGAGCAGATACGCAGTATTTT,CSVSFGSRADTQYF
NA,NA,TRBJ1-1,TRBV7-9,TGTGCCAGCAGCTTCCAGGAGAACACTGAAGCTTTCTTT,CASSFQENTEAFF
NA,TRBD2,TRBJ2-5,TRBV28,TGTGCCAGCAACTTAGTCGGGAGGGGGGGATCAAAGCAAGAGACCCAGTACTTC,CASNLVGRGGSKQETQYF
NA,NA,TRBJ2-3,TRBV11-3,TGTGCCAGCAGCTTAGATTTGGGGCCTACTAGCACAGATACGCAGTATTTT,CASSLDLGPTSTDTQYF